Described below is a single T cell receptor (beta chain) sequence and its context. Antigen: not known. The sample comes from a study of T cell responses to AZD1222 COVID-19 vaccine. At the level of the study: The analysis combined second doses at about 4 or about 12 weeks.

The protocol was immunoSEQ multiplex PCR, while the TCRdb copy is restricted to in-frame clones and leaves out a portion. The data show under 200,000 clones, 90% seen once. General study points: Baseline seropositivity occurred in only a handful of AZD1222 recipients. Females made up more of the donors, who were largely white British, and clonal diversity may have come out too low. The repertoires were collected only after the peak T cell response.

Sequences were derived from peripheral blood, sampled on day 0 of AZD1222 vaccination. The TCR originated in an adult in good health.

The CDR3 region has the DNA TGTGCCAGCAGCCCCACATGGACGAACACCGGGGAGCTGTTTTTT. Its translation is CASSPTWTNTGELFF. The chain uses TRBV11-3 and TRBJ2-2; no clear D. Germline V gene sequence: CDR1 SGHNT, CDR2 YENEEA. The V and J ends lost 5 bases and 0 bases respectively, with 10 bases between them. The CDR3 contains 15 residues.